The entry that follows covers one T cell receptor beta chain sequence. The antigen remains undetermined. This specimen belongs to a study of beta chain features in type 1 diabetes. Looking at the study overall: Patients were similar to healthy donors in age and gender (as well as in cell yields). Study-wide points: Small HLA sub-analyses could not settle whether HLA shapes TCRB rearrangement. Patients with type 1 diabetes carried fewer insertions and had more deletions at their VDJ junctions.

All of the sorted populations showed purity greater than 95%. Germline-derived CDR1 and CDR2 are GTSNPN and SVGIG (reference sequence). Between the trimmed V and J ends, which lost 3 bases and 5 bases, there was a span of 23 bases. The CDR3 is 18 residues long. Expressed TCRB transcripts were sequenced, since all the RNA that had been isolated was reverse transcribed. Sequenced by immunoSEQ multiplex PCR; TCRdb stores in-frame clones only, minus some. The sample shows 200,000 to 250,000 clones, 25% to 35% of them seen only once. The sequencing sample was made of central memory CD4+ T cells from blood. The source is a young man in good health. This rearrangement joins TRBV30 to TRBJ2-6; D is uncertain. The CDR3 DNA follows: TGTGCCTGGAGCCTTGGGCGCCAGAGTGGCTGGTGGGCCAACGTCCTGACTTTC. It encodes CAWSLGRQSGWWANVLTF.